These 17 T cell receptor beta chains were all obtained from the same sample, sequenced in a study of technical replicates of blood from a few donors (TCRdb year 2017). Library prep was done by the immunoSEQ multiplex PCR assay. The source is immuneACCESS, and TCRdb retained only in-frame sequences with V and J called. Part of the clones is not carried over; for the studies checked, unresolved V genes explain less than half of this, and the remainder is unexplained. The sample table shows about 61,000 clones, and around 87% are seen once. The ten top clones hold about 5.2% of the sample. The sample consisted of PBMCs. The receptor set was obtained from a human donor in good health. Some clones in this sample may be carry-over from other donors' samples.

This clone was detected once. V is TRBV11-2 and J is TRBJ2-3, with 7 nucleotides matching TRBD1. After removal of 1 base from V and 4 bases from J, the junction contained 2 bases not matched to a gene. Germline CDR1 is SGHAT and CDR2 is FQNNGV. This CDR3 is built from 14 residues. The chain's CDR3 is CASSLVDRPDTQYF. CDR3 DNA: TGTGCCAGCAGCTTAGTGGACAGGCCAGATACGCAGTATTTT.

The rearrangement uses TRBV18 and TRBJ2-7, with no clear D. V dropped 6 bases and J dropped 2 bases, with 17 bases sitting between them. From germline, CDR1 is KGHSH and CDR2 LQKENI. The CDR3 runs to 15 residues. The CDR3 loop is CASSPTSLQTYEQYF. In DNA, the CDR3 is TGTGCCAGCTCCCCCACGTCCCTGCAGACCTACGAGCAGTACTTC.

This chain uses TRBV30 with TRBJ1-1; 10 bases match TRBD1. CDR1 and CDR2 (germline): GTSNPN, SVGIG (reference sequence). Trimming took 5 bases from V and 6 from J; bases not matched to a gene: 3. The CDR3 runs to 12 residues. CDR3 DNA sequence: TGTGCCTGGCGACAGGGGGCGGCTGAAGCTTTCTTT. Translation gives CAWRQGAAEAFF.

This chain links TRBV6-5 with TRBJ2-7; 12 positions agree with TRBD2. The V and J ends lost 6 bases and 7 bases, in that order; junction bases with no gene match: 7. Germline-derived CDR1 and CDR2 are MNHEY and SVGAGI. CDR3 length equals 14 residues. The CDR3, as DNA: TGTGCCAGCAGGTCTAGCGGGGGGGCCGGGGAGCAGTACTTC. It codes for CASRSSGGAGEQYF.

This clone was seen a handful of times. This chain connects TRBV7-9 to TRBJ1-6; TRBD1 is a possible D gene (5 bases). There are 14 residues in the CDR3. Germline V gene sequence: CDR1 SEHNR, CDR2 FQNEAQ (reference sequence). V shed 2 bases and J shed 8 bases, with 10 bases lying between them. The CDR3 loop is CASSLSGNYSPLHF. The CDR3 nucleotides read TGTGCCAGCAGCTTATCAGGGAATTATTCACCCCTCCACTTT.

V is TRBV4-1 and J is TRBJ1-2, with D unclear. V dropped 4 bases and J dropped 7 bases, with 19 bases sitting between them. The CDR3 spans 15 residues. Germline CDR1 and CDR2: MGHRA and YSYEKL. The CDR3 loop reads CASSPLGQTAGGYTF. The CDR3 DNA follows: TGCGCCAGCAGCCCCCTCGGGCAGACCGCGGGTGGCTACACCTTC.

V usage is TRBV11-3 and J usage is TRBJ2-3; D is unclear. The CDR3 is 15 residues long. The germline V and J ends were trimmed by 5 bases and 2 bases, with 14 bases remaining between them. Germline-derived CDR1 and CDR2 are SGHNT and YENEEA. CDR3 residues: CASSPNKYHTDTQYF. The CDR3 DNA reads as TGTGCCAGCAGCCCCAACAAATATCACACAGATACGCAGTATTTT.

The V gene is TRBV11-2, the J gene TRBJ2-3; tentative D call: TRBD1 (5 bases). V was cut by 2 bases and J by 6 bases, with 9 bases left in between. The CDR3 contains 13 residues. Per the germline V gene, CDR1 is SGHAT and CDR2 is FQNNGV. The CDR3 is CASSLSRQDTQYF. CDR3 sequence (DNA): TGTGCCAGCAGCTTAAGTAGACAGGATACGCAGTATTTT.

This sequence joins TRBV5-1 and TRBJ2-4; 8 nucleotides agree with TRBD1. Per the germline V gene, CDR1 is SGHRS and CDR2 is YFSETQ. J lost 8 bases, V lost 3 bases, and 7 bases had no gene match. This CDR3 has 14 residues. CDR3 in DNA: TGCGCCAGCAGCTCCCAGGGGGCGCGGGACATTCAGTACTTC. It is translated as CASSSQGARDIQYF.

This clone was seen only once. This chain uses TRBV5-4 with TRBJ2-7; 7 bases fit TRBD2. From germline, CDR1 is SGHNT and CDR2 YYREEE (reference sequence). Germline trimming cut 4 bases from V and 0 bases from J; bases unmatched to any gene: 4. This CDR3 spans 14 amino acids. The CDR3 bases are TGTGCCAGCAGCGAAAGCGGGGTCTCCTACGAGCAGTACTTC. It translates to CASSESGVSYEQYF.

This clone was seen only once. The rearrangement uses TRBV4-2 and TRBJ1-5; no firm D call. V gave up 8 bases and J gave up 0 bases, with 14 bases separating them. Germline V gene sequence: CDR1 LGHNA, CDR2 YNFKEQ. The CDR3 loop spans 15 amino acids. CDR3 residues: CASAREANSNQPQHF. The DNA of the CDR3 is TGTGCCAGCGCGAGGGAGGCGAATAGCAATCAGCCCCAGCATTTT.

V is TRBV7-2 and J is TRBJ1-4, with a possible D match to TRBD1 (5 bases). Deletions cut 4 bases from V and 10 bases from J, with 19 bases between. This CDR3 spans 15 amino acids. Germline loops: CDR1 SGHTA, CDR2 FQGNSA. The chain's CDR3 is CASSSPYFRVAKLFF. The DNA of the CDR3 is TGTGCCAGCAGCTCACCGTACTTCAGGGTGGCAAAACTGTTTTTT.

The genes are TRBV6-6 and TRBJ2-1; the match to TRBD1 covers 12 bases. The CDR3 is 16 amino acids. Trimming took 6 bases from V and 6 from J; bases not matched to a gene: 9. Germline values: CDR1 MNHNY, CDR2 SVGAGI (reference sequence). The CDR3 region has the DNA TGTGCCAGCAGCAGACTCCGGGACAGGGGGCGCAATGAGCAGTTCTTC. Translated: CASSRLRDRGRNEQFF.

The chain couples TRBV5-1 to TRBJ1-2; D not resolved. This CDR3 spans 14 amino acids. V was pared by 0 bases and J by 2 bases, with 8 bases between. Germline V gene data show CDR1 as SGHRS and CDR2 as YFSETQ. The CDR3 loop reads CASSLAYRNYGYTF. The CDR3 DNA reads as TGCGCCAGCAGCTTGGCCTACCGAAACTATGGCTACACCTTC.

The gene calls are TRBV2 and TRBJ2-7, with TRBD2 matching over 13 bases. V lost 6 bases, J lost 12 bases, and 11 bases stayed unmatched. CDR1 SNHLY and CDR2 FYNNEI come from the germline V gene. The CDR3 length is 14 residues. The CDR3 reads CASRDGLAGAEAYF. DNA of the CDR3: TGTGCCAGCAGAGATGGACTAGCGGGGGCCGAGGCGTACTTC.

This chain joins TRBV6-6 and TRBJ2-1; perhaps TRBD2 as D (5 bases). V shed 2 bases and J shed 9 bases, with 17 bases lying between them. The germline gives CDR1 MNHNY, CDR2 SVGAGI (reference sequence). This CDR3 contains 15 residues. CDR3 bases: TGTGCCAGCAGTTACCTAGGCGGGCGAGCCCTTGAGCAGTTCTTC. It codes for CASSYLGGRALEQFF.

The chain has TRBV2 and TRBJ1-1; D may be TRBD1 (6 bases). V was shortened by 5 bases and J by 4 bases, with 11 bases between the two germline ends. The CDR3 is 13 amino acids. The germline V gene encodes CDR1 SNHLY and CDR2 FYNNEI. CDR3 region: CASSQGMGTEAFF. As DNA, the CDR3 is TGTGCCAGCAGTCAGGGGATGGGCACTGAAGCTTTCTTT.